The next 18 T cell receptor beta chains were all read from a single sample in a study of OX40 agonist ivuxolimab in advanced cancers. Using immunoSEQ multiplex PCR, the repertoire was profiled, and TCRdb retains in-frame clones only, with some absent. The sample holds tens of thousands of clones, 80% to 90% seen once. The sample in question was CD4+ or CD8+ T cells sorted from blood, obtained in a trial of the OX40 agonist ivuxolimab. Receptors were obtained from an adult with an advanced solid tumor such as melanoma, head and neck, liver or kidney cancer.

J is TRBJ1-2 and V is TRBV6-5; D uncertain. V was trimmed by 5 bases and J by 4 bases, leaving 17 bases between them. This CDR3 is 15 amino acids long. In germline, CDR1 is MNHEY, CDR2 SVGAGI. CDR3 DNA: TGTGCCAGCAGTCTCCTAGGGTCCGGAAGCTATGGCTACACCTTC. Its protein is CASSLLGSGSYGYTF.

The chain recombines TRBV7-2 with TRBJ2-1, with D maybe TRBD2 (6 bases). The CDR3 loop spans 19 amino acids. Deletions cut 5 bases from V and 5 bases from J, with 28 bases between. Germline V gene sequence: CDR1 SGHTA, CDR2 FQGNSA. The CDR3 DNA is TGTGCCAGCAGCAGCACCACGCTTAATCTAGGAGGGTGGGACAATGAGCAGTTCTTC. This translates into CASSSTTLNLGGWDNEQFF.

CDR3 sequence (DNA): TGTGCCATCAGTGGGGTAGTGGGTGCGGGTTCTAACTATGGCTACACCTTC. Amino acids: CAISGVVGAGSNYGYTF. The chain joins TRBV10-3 to TRBJ1-2; D gene ambiguous. Germline assignment: CDR1 ENHRY and CDR2 SYGVKD. V gave up 4 bases and J gave up 0 bases, with 18 bases separating them. The CDR3 extends over 17 amino acids.

The chain carries TRBV5-1 and TRBJ2-1; D may correspond to TRBD1 or TRBD2 (5 bases each). Trimming removed 4 bases at V and 8 bases at J, with 16 bases between. The CDR3 has 14 amino acids. Per germline, CDR1 SGHRS and CDR2 YFSETQ. The CDR3 nucleotides read TGCGCCAGCAGCCTGGGATGGGGGATTGATGAGCAGTTCTTC. Amino acids: CASSLGWGIDEQFF.

The chain joins TRBV5-3 to TRBJ2-4; 14 nucleotides match TRBD2. TRBV5-3 is labeled an ORF, and its function is uncertain. Trimming at V came to 4 bases and at J to 0 bases, leaving 15 bases not matched to a gene. The CDR3 is 21 residues long. The CDR3 loop is CARSVSRLAGGLIVAKNIQYF. In nucleotides, the CDR3 is TGTGCCAGAAGCGTTTCGCGACTAGCGGGAGGGCTAATCGTAGCCAAAAACATTCAGTACTTC.

V usage is TRBV29-1 and J usage is TRBJ2-5; a possible D gene is TRBD2 (6 bases). The germline V gene encodes CDR1 SQVTM and CDR2 ANQGSEA. V dropped 3 bases and J dropped 1 base, with 18 bases sitting between them. CDR3 length: 16 amino acids. The CDR3 sequence is CSVEEDGSGSQETQYF. CDR3 DNA sequence: TGCAGCGTTGAGGAAGACGGGAGCGGCTCCCAAGAGACCCAGTACTTC. Variable domain in full (rest from reference TRBV29-1 and TRBJ2-5): SAVISQKPSRDICQRGTSLTIQCQVDSQVTMMFWYRQQPGQSLTLIATANQGSEATYESGFVIDKFPISRPNLTFSTLTVSNMSPEDSSIYLCSVEEDGSGSQETQYFGPGTRLLVL.

This chain uses TRBV7-8 with TRBJ1-2; 7 bases line up with TRBD1. The germline V gene encodes CDR1 SGHVS and CDR2 FQNEAQ. CDR3 length equals 15 residues. V gave up 1 base and J gave up 5 bases; unmatched junction bases: 7. CDR3 in DNA: TGTGCCAGCAGCTTAGAGGGGGCGGGGGTTTATGGCTACACCTTC. Protein: CASSLEGAGVYGYTF.

V and J are TRBV7-9 and TRBJ2-1; D unclear. The CDR3 is 13 residues long. Trimming took off 5 bases at V and 9 bases at J, with 14 bases between the two ends. The V gene's germline CDR1 is SEHNR and CDR2 FQNEAQ (reference sequence). CDR3 region: CASSVPTRLEQFF. The CDR3 bases are TGTGCCAGCAGCGTGCCGACTCGCCTTGAGCAGTTCTTC. The variable domain in full, with the rest retrieved from reference TRBV7-9 and TRBJ2-1, is DTGVSQNPRHKITKRGQNVTFRCDPISEHNRLYWYRQTLGQGPEFLTYFQNEAQLEKSRLLSDRFSAERPKGSFSTLEIQRTEQGDSAMYLCASSVPTRLEQFFGPGTRLTVL.

The V and J genes are TRBV19 and TRBJ1-4, with a possible D match to TRBD1 (6 bases). The CDR3 consists of 17 residues. The V end was cut by 3 bases, the J end by 5 bases, with 19 bases between. Germline V lookup: CDR1 LNHDA, CDR2 SQIVND (reference sequence). The CDR3 sequence is CASSMGSAGVENEKLFF. CDR3 coding DNA: TGTGCCAGTAGTATGGGGTCGGCAGGGGTGGAAAATGAAAAACTGTTTTTT.

The chain employs TRBV13 and TRBJ2-2, with 7 bases lining up with TRBD1. V trimming: 2 bases; J trimming: 5 bases; junction bases outside the gene matches: 2. The CDR3 loop spans 14 amino acids. Germline V gene sequence: CDR1 PRHDT, CDR2 FYEKMQ (reference sequence). The CDR3 DNA reads as TGTGCCAGCAGCTTAAAGGGGGCAACCGGGGAGCTGTTTTTT. Encoded protein: CASSLKGATGELFF.

The chain has TRBV5-8 and TRBJ1-3, with D perhaps TRBD1 (5 bases). The V and J ends lost 4 bases and 0 bases respectively, with 11 bases between them. The CDR3 has 15 residues. Looked up from germline, CDR1 is SGHTS and CDR2 is YDEGEE. The CDR3: CASSRGESSGNTIYF. CDR3 nucleotides: TGTGCCAGCAGCAGGGGAGAGAGCTCTGGAAACACCATATATTTT.

The sample holds one count of this clone. V and J are TRBV5-8 and TRBJ2-1; 9 bases are a match to TRBD2. Unmatched junction bases numbered 17, after V lost 4 bases and J lost 9 bases. The CDR3 has 17 residues. Germline V gene data show CDR1 as SGHTS and CDR2 as YDEGEE. In DNA form, the CDR3 reads TGTGCCAGCAGCCCCTATGCGGGAGGGCCGATCGCTGGTGAGCAGTTCTTC. Protein sequence: CASSPYAGGPIAGEQFF.

The rearrangement uses TRBV19 and TRBJ1-4, with a tentative D call TRBD1 (6 bases). This CDR3 contains 15 residues. Trimming pared 6 bases from V and 7 bases from J, leaving 18 bases between. The V gene's germline CDR1 is LNHDA and CDR2 SQIVND (reference sequence). The DNA of the CDR3 is TGTGCCAGTAGCCTTCGGACGGGAGGGGGTGAAAAACTGTTTTTT. As protein: CASSLRTGGGEKLFF.

The rearrangement links TRBV7-8 to TRBJ2-1; D unresolved. The CDR3 contains 12 residues. Germline V gene data show CDR1 as SGHVS and CDR2 as FQNEAQ. V was cut by 2 bases and J by 7 bases, with 6 bases left in between. The CDR3 DNA reads TGTGCCAGCAGCTTATCGTGGAATGAGCAGTTCTTC. Translated: CASSLSWNEQFF.

The genes are TRBV5-6 and TRBJ1-2; D is undetermined. V lost 4 bases to trimming and J lost 5 bases, with 18 bases between them. Germline CDR1 SGHDT, CDR2 YYEEEE. CDR3 size: 15 residues. The CDR3 region is CASSPPARVWYGYTF. The CDR3 DNA reads as TGTGCCAGCAGCCCCCCTGCTAGGGTGTGGTATGGCTACACCTTC.

This clone occurred once. The V call is TRBV25-1, the J call TRBJ2-2, with TRBD2 identical over 8 bases. V lost 2 bases and J lost 6; bases outside the gene matches: 2. This CDR3 comprises 14 residues. Germline V lookup: CDR1 MGHDK, CDR2 SYGVNS. This CDR3 is CASSEQRESGELFF. Here the CDR3 DNA reads TGTGCCAGCAGTGAACAGCGGGAGTCCGGGGAGCTGTTTTTT. Full variable domain (remainder filled in from reference TRBV25-1 and TRBJ2-2): EADIYQTPRYLVIGTGKKITLECSQTMGHDKMYWYQQDPGMELHLIHYSYGVNSTEKGDLSSESTVSRIRTEHFPLTLESARPSHTSQYLCASSEQRESGELFFGEGSRLTVL.

V usage is TRBV5-8 and J usage is TRBJ2-7; 7 bases map to TRBD2. V lost 0 bases, J lost 0 bases, and 6 bases stayed unmatched. Germline CDR1 reads SGHTS; CDR2 reads YDEGEE. The CDR3 loop spans 16 amino acids. The chain's CDR3 is CASSLALAGYSYEQYV. The DNA of the CDR3 is TGTGCCAGCAGCTTGGCCTTAGCGGGTTACTCCTACGAGCAGTACGTC.

The chain recombines TRBV19 with TRBJ1-1, with D hard to call. Trimming removed 5 bases from V and 1 base from J, with 8 bases in between. The CDR3 runs to 13 residues. Germline CDR1 reads LNHDA; CDR2 reads SQIVND (reference sequence). This CDR3 is CASSPTPNTEAFF. The CDR3 bases are TGTGCCAGTAGTCCAACACCGAACACTGAAGCTTTCTTT.